This T cell receptor beta chain was obtained from a study of blood T cells in healthy people across ages. General study points: With age, beta diversity per million T cells declined roughly linearly, significantly by 30 to 40. Long-lived donors exceeded aged donors in naive CD4+ cells and diversity.

Healthy Caucasians from Russia aged 6 to 90 served as donors. A second 7 to 11 cycle PCR used barcoded and J-beta primers. With 12 random nucleotides, a template-switch adaptor tagged each individual cDNA molecule. In TCRdb, the 5' RACE reads were re-called with MiXCR into one record per CDR3 protein. The sample shows around 1.5 million distinct CDR3 sequences, around 36% of them seen only once. With regard to this clonotype: What it binds is unknown.

From germline, CDR1 is SGHTA and CDR2 FQGNSA. CDR3 length equals 15 residues. V dropped 5 bases and J dropped 2 bases, with 15 bases sitting between them. The J gene is TRBJ2-5, the V gene TRBV7-2; weak D call: TRBD2 (5 bases). Sequencing input: blood. The receptor was derived from a woman in her 30s in good health. The CDR3 reads CASSLNPGSQETQYF. In DNA form, the CDR3 reads TGTGCCAGCAGCCTAAACCCGGGGTCTCAAGAGACCCAGTACTTC.